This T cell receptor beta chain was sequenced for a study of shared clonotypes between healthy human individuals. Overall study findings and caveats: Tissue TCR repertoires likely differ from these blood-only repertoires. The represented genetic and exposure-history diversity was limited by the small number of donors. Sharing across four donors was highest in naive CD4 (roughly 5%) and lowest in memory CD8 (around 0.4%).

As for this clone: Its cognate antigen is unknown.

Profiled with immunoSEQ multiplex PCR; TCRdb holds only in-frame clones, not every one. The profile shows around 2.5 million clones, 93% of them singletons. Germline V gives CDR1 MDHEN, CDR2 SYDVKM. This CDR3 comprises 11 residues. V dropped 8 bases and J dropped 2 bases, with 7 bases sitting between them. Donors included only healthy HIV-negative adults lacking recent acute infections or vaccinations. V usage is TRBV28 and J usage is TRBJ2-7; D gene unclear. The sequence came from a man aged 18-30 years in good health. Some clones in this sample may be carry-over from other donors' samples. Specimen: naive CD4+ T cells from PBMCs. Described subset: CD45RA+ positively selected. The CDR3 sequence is CASAQPYEQYF. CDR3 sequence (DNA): TGTGCCAGCGCCCAGCCCTACGAGCAGTACTTC.